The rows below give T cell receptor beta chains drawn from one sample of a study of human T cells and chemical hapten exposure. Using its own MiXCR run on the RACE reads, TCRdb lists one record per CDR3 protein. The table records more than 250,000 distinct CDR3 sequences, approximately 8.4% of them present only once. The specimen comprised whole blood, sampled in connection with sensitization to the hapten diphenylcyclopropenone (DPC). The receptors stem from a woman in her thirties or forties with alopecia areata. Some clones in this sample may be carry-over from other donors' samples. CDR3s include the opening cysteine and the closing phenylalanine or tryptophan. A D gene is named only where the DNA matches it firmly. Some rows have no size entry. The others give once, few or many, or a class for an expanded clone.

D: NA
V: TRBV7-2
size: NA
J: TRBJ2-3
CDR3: CASSLANREDTQYF
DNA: TGTGCCAGCAGCTTAGCAAACAGGGAAGATACGCAGTATTTT

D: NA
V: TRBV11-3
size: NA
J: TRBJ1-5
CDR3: CASRPTTDSRGQPQHF
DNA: TGTGCCAGCAGACCCACTACGGACAGCCGGGGGCAGCCCCAGCATTTT

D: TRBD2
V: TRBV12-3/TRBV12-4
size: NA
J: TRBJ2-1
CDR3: CASSLTSGSFNEQFF
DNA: TGTGCCAGCAGTTTGACTAGCGGGAGTTTCAATGAGCAGTTCTTC

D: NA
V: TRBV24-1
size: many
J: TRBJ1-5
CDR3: CATSDSVGPAGQPQHF
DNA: TGTGCCACCAGTGATTCCGTGGGCCCGGCAGGTCAGCCCCAGCATTTT

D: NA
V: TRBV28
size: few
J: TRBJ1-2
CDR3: CASSTSDTVYGYTF
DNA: TGTGCCAGCAGTACATCGGACACTGTCTATGGCTACACCTTC

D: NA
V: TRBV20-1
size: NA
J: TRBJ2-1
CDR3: CSASRGNEQFF
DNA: TGCAGTGCTAGTCGAGGAAATGAGCAGTTCTTC

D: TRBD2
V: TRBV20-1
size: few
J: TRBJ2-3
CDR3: CSAPLAGPDTQYF
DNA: TGCAGTGCTCCTCTAGCGGGCCCCGATACGCAGTATTTT

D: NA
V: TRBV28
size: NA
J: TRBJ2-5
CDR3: CASSLLGTGQETQYF
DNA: TGTGCCAGCAGTTTGTTAGGGACGGGGCAAGAGACCCAGTACTTC

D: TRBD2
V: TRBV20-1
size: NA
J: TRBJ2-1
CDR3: CSPTTSVNEQFF
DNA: TGCAGTCCTACGACTAGCGTCAATGAGCAGTTCTTC

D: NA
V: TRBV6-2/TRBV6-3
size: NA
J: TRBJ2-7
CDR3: CASDTIGTRSYEQYF
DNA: TGTGCCAGTGATACTATCGGGACGAGATCCTACGAGCAGTACTTC

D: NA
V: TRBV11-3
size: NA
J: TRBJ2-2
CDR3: CASSSPSSGELFF
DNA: TGTGCCAGCAGTTCCCCGAGTAGCGGGGAGCTGTTTTTT

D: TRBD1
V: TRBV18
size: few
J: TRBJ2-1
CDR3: CASSPNEGQGGNEQFF
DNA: TGTGCCAGCTCACCAAACGAGGGACAGGGGGGCAATGAGCAGTTCTTC

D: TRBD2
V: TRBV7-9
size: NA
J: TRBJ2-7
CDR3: CASSWPRGGGEQYF
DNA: TGTGCCAGCAGCTGGCCCCGGGGGGGCGGGGAGCAGTACTTC

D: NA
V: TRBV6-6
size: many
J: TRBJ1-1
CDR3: CASTPRFREAFF
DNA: TGTGCCAGCACGCCGCGTTTTCGGGAAGCTTTCTTT

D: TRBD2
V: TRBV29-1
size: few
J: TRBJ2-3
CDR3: CSVSGLAGPDTQYF
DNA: TGCAGCGTTTCAGGACTAGCCGGGCCAGATACGCAGTATTTT

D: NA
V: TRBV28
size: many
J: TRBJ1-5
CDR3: CASSYPGPNQPQHF
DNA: TGTGCCAGCAGTTACCCGGGACCCAATCAGCCCCAGCATTTT

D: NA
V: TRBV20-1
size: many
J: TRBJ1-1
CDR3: CSASDSLNTEAFF
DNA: TGCAGTGCTAGTGACAGCTTGAACACTGAAGCTTTCTTT

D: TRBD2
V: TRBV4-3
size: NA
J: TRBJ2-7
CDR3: CASSPSVAGSHYEQYF
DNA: TGCGCCAGCAGCCCAAGTGTAGCGGGATCACACTACGAGCAGTACTTC

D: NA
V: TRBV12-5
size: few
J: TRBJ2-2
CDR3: CASGLSPGRGELFF
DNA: TGTGCTAGTGGTTTGTCCCCGGGGCGCGGGGAGCTGTTTTTT

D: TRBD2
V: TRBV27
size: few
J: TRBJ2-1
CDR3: CASSLSSGTTYNEQFF
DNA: TGTGCCAGCAGTTTATCTAGCGGGACTACCTACAATGAGCAGTTCTTC

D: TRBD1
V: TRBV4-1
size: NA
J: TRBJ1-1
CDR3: CASSWTGPTEAFF
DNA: TGCGCCAGCAGCTGGACAGGACCCACTGAAGCTTTCTTT

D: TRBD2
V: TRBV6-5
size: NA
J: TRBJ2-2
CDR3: CASSYVAGGPVRSGELFF
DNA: TGTGCCAGCAGTTACGTTGCGGGAGGGCCCGTCCGGAGCGGGGAGCTGTTTTTT

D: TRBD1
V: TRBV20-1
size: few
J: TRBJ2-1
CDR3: CSAEEDRGRYNEQFF
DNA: TGCAGTGCTGAGGAGGACAGGGGAAGGTACAATGAGCAGTTCTTC

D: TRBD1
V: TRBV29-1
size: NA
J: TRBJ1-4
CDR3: CSGWTGGPYEKLFF
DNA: TGCAGCGGATGGACAGGGGGCCCGTATGAAAAACTGTTTTTT

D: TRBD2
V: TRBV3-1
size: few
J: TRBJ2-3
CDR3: CASSQAYPGLAGVDTQYF
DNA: TGTGCCAGCAGCCAAGCTTACCCGGGACTAGCGGGAGTAGATACGCAGTATTTT

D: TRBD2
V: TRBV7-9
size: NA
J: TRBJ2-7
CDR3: CASSFIFTTSGRVEDEQYF
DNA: TGTGCCAGCAGCTTCATTTTCACAACTAGCGGGAGGGTAGAGGACGAGCAGTACTTC

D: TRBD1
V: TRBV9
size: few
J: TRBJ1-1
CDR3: CASSAGQGGLQAFF
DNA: TGTGCCAGCAGCGCTGGACAGGGGGGGCTGCAAGCTTTCTTT

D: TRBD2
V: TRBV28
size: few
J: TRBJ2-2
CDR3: CASSFPGLAGGETGELFF
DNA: TGTGCCAGCAGTTTTCCGGGACTAGCGGGAGGGGAGACCGGGGAGCTGTTTTTT

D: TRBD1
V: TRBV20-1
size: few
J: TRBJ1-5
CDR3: CSTLRGQGQPQHF
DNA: TGCAGTACCTTGAGGGGACAGGGTCAGCCCCAGCATTTT

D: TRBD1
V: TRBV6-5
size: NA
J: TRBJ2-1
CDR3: CASGPQTGANEQFF
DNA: TGTGCCAGCGGCCCTCAAACAGGGGCCAATGAGCAGTTCTTC

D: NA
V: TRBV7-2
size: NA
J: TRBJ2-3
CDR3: CASSLALQPGDTQYF
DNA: TGTGCCAGCAGCTTAGCGCTCCAGCCGGGGGATACGCAGTATTTT

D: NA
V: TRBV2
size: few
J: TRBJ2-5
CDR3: CASTNPRNQETQYF
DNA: TGTGCCAGCACGAACCCTCGAAACCAAGAGACCCAGTACTTC

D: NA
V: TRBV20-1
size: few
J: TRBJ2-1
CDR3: CSARGPVGLEQFF
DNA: TGCAGTGCTAGAGGACCGGTGGGACTTGAGCAGTTCTTC

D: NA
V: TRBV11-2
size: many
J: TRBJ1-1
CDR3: CASSLDPGMNTEAFF
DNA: TGTGCCAGCAGCTTAGATCCGGGGATGAACACTGAAGCTTTCTTT

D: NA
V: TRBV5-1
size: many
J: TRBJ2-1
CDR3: CASSDSASYNEQFF
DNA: TGCGCCAGCAGCGATAGCGCGTCGTACAATGAGCAGTTCTTC

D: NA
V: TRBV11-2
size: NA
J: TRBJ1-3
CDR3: CASSPALSGNTIYF
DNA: TGTGCCAGCAGCCCAGCCCTCTCTGGAAACACCATATATTTT

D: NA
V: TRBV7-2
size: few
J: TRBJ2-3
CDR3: CASSPRRGSTDTQYF
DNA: TGTGCCAGCAGCCCCCGACGGGGGAGCACAGATACGCAGTATTTT

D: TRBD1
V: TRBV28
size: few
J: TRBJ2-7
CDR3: CASNYRTGEQYF
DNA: TGTGCCAGCAACTATAGGACAGGCGAGCAGTACTTC

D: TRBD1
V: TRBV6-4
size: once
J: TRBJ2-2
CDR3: CASRDRQGTNTGELFF
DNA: TGTGCCAGCAGAGACAGACAGGGCACTAACACCGGGGAGCTGTTTTTT

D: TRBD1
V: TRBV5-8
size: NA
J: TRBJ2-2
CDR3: CASRRQGANTGELFF
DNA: TGTGCCAGCAGGAGACAGGGGGCGAACACCGGGGAGCTGTTTTTT

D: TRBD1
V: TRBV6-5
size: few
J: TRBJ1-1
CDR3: CASRRDSPIEAFF
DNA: TGTGCCAGCAGACGGGACAGTCCTATTGAAGCTTTCTTT

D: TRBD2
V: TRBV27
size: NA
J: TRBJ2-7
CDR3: CASWGASGEGKGSYEQYF
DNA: TGTGCCAGCTGGGGGGCTAGCGGGGAGGGTAAGGGGTCCTACGAGCAGTACTTC

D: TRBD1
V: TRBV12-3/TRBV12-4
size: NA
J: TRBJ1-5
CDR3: CASRSTGTHQPQHF
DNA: TGTGCCAGCAGATCGACAGGGACCCATCAGCCCCAGCATTTT

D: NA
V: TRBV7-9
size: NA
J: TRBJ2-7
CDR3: CASSLGVGSEQYF
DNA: TGTGCCAGCAGCTTAGGAGTGGGAAGCGAGCAGTACTTC

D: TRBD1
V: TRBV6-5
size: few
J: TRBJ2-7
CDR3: CASSYDRGYEQYF
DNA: TGTGCCAGCAGTTATGACAGGGGGTACGAGCAGTACTTC

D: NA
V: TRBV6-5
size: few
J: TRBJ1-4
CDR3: CASSRTVTNEKLFF
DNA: TGTGCCAGCAGTCGGACAGTTACTAATGAAAAACTGTTTTTT

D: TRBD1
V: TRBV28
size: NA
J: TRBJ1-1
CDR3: CASVIRWGRGTEAFF
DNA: TGTGCCAGCGTAATACGATGGGGCAGGGGGACTGAAGCTTTCTTT

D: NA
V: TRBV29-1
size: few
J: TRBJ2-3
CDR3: CSVPRGDTQYF
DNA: TGCAGCGTTCCTCGGGGAGATACGCAGTATTTT

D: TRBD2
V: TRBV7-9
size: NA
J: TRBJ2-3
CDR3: CASSSALAGVKDTQYF
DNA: TGTGCCAGCAGCTCAGCCCTAGCGGGAGTAAAAGATACGCAGTATTTT

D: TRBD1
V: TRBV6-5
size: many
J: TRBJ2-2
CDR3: CASTPGQGAYGELFF
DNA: TGTGCCAGCACCCCGGGACAGGGGGCTTATGGGGAGCTGTTTTTT

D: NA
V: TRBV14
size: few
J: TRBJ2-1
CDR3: CASSQELRSNEQFF
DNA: TGTGCCAGCAGCCAAGAACTCCGGTCCAATGAGCAGTTCTTC

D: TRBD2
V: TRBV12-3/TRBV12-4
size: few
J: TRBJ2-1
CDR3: CASKGLAGVGEQFF
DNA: TGTGCCAGCAAGGGACTAGCGGGAGTAGGAGAGCAGTTCTTC

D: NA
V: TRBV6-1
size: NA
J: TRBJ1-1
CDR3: CASRRVRGDTEAFF
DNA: TGTGCCAGCCGGCGGGTTAGGGGTGACACTGAAGCTTTCTTT